Reported below is one TCR beta chain. Time point denoted: sample taken at primary tumor resection. Sequencing was performed on whole RNA extracted from tumor and nontumor lung tissue, or from frozen PBMC, and the material was left unsorted. The data stem from a study of spatial heterogeneity in lung cancer. TCRdb reprocessed the 5' RACE reads with MiXCR, giving one entry per CDR3 protein. The table shows some 87,000 distinct CDR3 sequences, with around 9% occurring only once. Sequencing was performed on PBMCs, taken at surgery. This sequence originates from a male donor with early-stage non-small cell lung cancer.

The CDR3 here is CASSLNSLQETQYF. In DNA, the CDR3 is TGTGCCAGCAGTTTGAACAGCCTACAGGAGACCCAGTACTTC. The chain links TRBV28 to TRBJ2-5, with D unclear. Germline loops: CDR1 MDHEN, CDR2 SYDVKM. Deletions cut 3 bases from V and 5 bases from J, with 13 bases between. The CDR3 is 14 amino acids.